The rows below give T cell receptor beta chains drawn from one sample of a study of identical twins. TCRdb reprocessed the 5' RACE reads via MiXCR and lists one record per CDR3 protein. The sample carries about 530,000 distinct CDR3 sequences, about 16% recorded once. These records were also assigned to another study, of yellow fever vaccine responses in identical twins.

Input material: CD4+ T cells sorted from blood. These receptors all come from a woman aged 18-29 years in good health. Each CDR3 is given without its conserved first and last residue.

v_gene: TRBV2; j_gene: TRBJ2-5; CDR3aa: ASRETGHNQETQY
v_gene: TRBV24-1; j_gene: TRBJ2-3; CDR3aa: ATKDPTEARDTQY
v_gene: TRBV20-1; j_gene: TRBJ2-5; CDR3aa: SASGGLQETQY
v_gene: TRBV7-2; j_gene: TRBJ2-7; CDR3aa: ASSVQTGNYEQY
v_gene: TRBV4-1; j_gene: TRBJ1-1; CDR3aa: ASSQDLSRLTF
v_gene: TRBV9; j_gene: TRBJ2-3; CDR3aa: ASSGRDYPTDTQY
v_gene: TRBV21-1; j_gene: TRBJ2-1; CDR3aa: ASSYRLAGEYNEQL
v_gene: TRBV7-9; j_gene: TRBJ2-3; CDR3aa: ASSLGGSISTDTQY
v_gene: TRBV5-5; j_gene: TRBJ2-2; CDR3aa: ASSLHGQTNTGELF
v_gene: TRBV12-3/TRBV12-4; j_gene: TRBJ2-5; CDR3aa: ASSLVRETQY
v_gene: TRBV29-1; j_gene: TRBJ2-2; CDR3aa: SVPTPTGYPGELF
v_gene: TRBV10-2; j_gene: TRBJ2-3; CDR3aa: ASWDRGSTDTQY
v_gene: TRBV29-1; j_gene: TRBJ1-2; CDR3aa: SVEQSIGYT
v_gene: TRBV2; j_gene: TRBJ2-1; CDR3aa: ASSDSGASSYNEQF
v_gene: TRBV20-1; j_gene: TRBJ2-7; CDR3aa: SAGWTGAYEQY
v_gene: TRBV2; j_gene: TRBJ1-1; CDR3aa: ASSELGNTEAF
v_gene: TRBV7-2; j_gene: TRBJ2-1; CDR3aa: ASSLGGLAGEQF
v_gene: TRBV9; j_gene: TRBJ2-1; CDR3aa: ASSGQGEVTNEQF
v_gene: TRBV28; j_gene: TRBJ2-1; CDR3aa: ASSLGTGITNEQF
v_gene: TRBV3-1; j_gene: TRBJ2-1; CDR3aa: ASSPPGLGSFGEQF
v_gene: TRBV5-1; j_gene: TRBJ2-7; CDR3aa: ASSWLGGEGYEQY
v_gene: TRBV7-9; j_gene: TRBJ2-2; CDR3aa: ASSLGSGGYTGELF
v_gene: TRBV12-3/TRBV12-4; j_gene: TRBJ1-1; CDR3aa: ASSLIGGGARTEAF
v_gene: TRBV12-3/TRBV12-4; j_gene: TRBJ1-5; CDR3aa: ASSRDSLYSNQPQH
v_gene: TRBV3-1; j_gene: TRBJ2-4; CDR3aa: ASSQSLNARIQNIQY
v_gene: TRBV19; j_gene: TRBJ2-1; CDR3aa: ASSAGQYNEQF
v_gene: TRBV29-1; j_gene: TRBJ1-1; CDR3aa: SVGIAGNTEAF
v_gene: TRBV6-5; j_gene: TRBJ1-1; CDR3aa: ASSYQGWGASNTEAF